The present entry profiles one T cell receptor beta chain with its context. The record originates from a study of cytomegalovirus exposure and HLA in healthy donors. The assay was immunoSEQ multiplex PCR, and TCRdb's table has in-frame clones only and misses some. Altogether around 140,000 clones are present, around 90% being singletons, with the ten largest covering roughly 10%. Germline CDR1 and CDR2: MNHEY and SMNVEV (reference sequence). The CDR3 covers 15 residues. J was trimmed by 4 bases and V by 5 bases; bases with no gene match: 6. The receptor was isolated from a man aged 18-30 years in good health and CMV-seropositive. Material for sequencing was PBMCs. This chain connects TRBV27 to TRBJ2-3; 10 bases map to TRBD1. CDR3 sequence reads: CASSRGTGEPDTQYF. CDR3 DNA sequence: TGTGCCAGCAGTAGAGGGACAGGGGAGCCAGATACGCAGTATTTT.